What follows are 30 T cell receptor beta chains derived from one specimen sequenced in a study of T cells in localized non-small cell lung cancer. Using immunoSEQ multiplex PCR, the repertoire was profiled, and TCRdb retains in-frame clones only, with some absent. This table has about 14,000 clones, 80% to 85% appearing once. Sequenced material: peripheral blood, taken before any cancer treatment. The receptors were sampled from a female donor of 60 years or more with stage I squamous cell lung carcinoma.

The rearrangement uses TRBV6-5 and TRBJ2-3; possibly TRBD2 for D (6 bases). V lost 2 bases and J lost 4, with 7 bases in between. The CDR3 is made up of 13 amino acids. CDR1 and CDR2 (germline): MNHEY, SVGAGI. The CDR3 spells CASSYTGADTQYF. In nucleotides, the CDR3 is TGTGCCAGCAGTTACACGGGGGCAGATACGCAGTATTTT.

The chain has TRBV7-6 and TRBJ2-5, with D perhaps matching TRBD1 or TRBD2 (5 bases each). The CDR3 spans 14 residues. CDR1 and CDR2 from the germline V gene are SGHVS and FNYEAQ. Deletions cut 8 bases from V and 2 bases from J, with 15 bases between. As DNA, the CDR3 is TGTGCCAGCTGCAGGACGGGACCTCAAGAGACCCAGTACTTC. The encoded protein is CASCRTGPQETQYF.

The chain carries TRBV10-3 and TRBJ1-3, with D perhaps TRBD1 (6 bases). CDR1 is ENHRY, CDR2 SYGVKD, per germline. The CDR3 length is 15 residues. Trimming took off 6 bases at V and 4 bases at J, with 16 bases between the two ends. CDR3 sequence: CAIRRGVQEGNTIYF. CDR3 nucleotides: TGTGCCATCAGGAGGGGGGTTCAAGAGGGAAACACCATATATTTT.

The chain recombines TRBV30 with TRBJ1-2; 8 bases align to TRBD1. This CDR3 is built from 14 residues. V lost 3 bases, J lost 8 bases, and 11 bases stayed unmatched. CDR1 GTSNPN and CDR2 SVGIG come from the germline V gene (reference sequence). CDR3 region: CAWRETGELKGYTF. The DNA of the CDR3 is TGTGCCTGGAGAGAGACAGGGGAGTTGAAGGGCTACACCTTC.

In regard to this clone: The conserved phenylalanine or tryptophan normally closing the CDR3 is absent here, so this likely arose from a read error. No DNA is shown, since the ends of the CDR3 on it are uncertain; the CDR3 is the one TCRdb lists. The chain employs TRBV4-3 and TRBJ1-2. Per germline, CDR1 LGHNA and CDR2 YSLEER. The CDR3 is 14 amino acids in total, end residues counted. The CDR3 spells CASSFPEGRRKTYG.

The chain carries TRBV4-3 and TRBJ2-1; 10 bases fit TRBD2. V was pared by 3 bases and J by 0 bases, with 8 bases of the junction left unmatched. CDR1 and CDR2 from the germline V gene are LGHNA and YSLEER. The CDR3 covers 18 residues. This chain's CDR3 is CASSQPLAGVGSYNEQFF. In DNA, the CDR3 is TGCGCCAGCAGCCAGCCCCTAGCGGGGGTGGGCTCCTACAATGAGCAGTTCTTC.

This clone was counted once. CDR3 loop: CASSFGELGGQYF. CDR3 in DNA: TGTGCCAGCAGCTTTGGGGAGCTTGGAGGGCAGTACTTC. The rearrangement uses TRBV5-8 and TRBJ2-7, with D perhaps matching TRBD2 (5 bases). The V end was cut by 2 bases, the J end by 9 bases, with 15 bases between. This CDR3 region has 13 residues. CDR1 and CDR2 (germline): SGHTS, YDEGEE.

A single count supports this clone. V is TRBV7-2 and J is TRBJ2-3; TRBD2 matches at 10 bases. The CDR3 has 15 residues. The germline gives CDR1 SGHTA, CDR2 FQGNSA. With V trimmed by 5 bases and J by 3 bases, 5 bases remained unmatched. In DNA, the CDR3 is TGTGCCAGCAGCAGTAGCGGGGGGCTAACAGATACGCAGTATTTT. This sequence encodes CASSSSGGLTDTQYF.

This chain connects TRBV4-1 to TRBJ2-4; 8 bases align to TRBD1. J lost 6 bases, V lost 2 bases, and 3 bases had no gene match. Germline CDR1 is MGHRA and CDR2 is YSYEKL. This CDR3 is 14 amino acids long. CDR3 amino acids: CASSQQGAGNIQYF. The CDR3, as DNA: TGCGCCAGCAGCCAACAGGGGGCGGGAAACATTCAGTACTTC.

The V and J genes are TRBV7-2 and TRBJ2-5; 12 bases agree with TRBD2. The CDR3 spans 19 residues. Germline CDR1 and CDR2: SGHTA and FQGNSA. With V trimmed by 5 bases and J by 5 bases, 18 bases remained unmatched. Written as DNA, the CDR3 is TGTGCCAGCAGCGATAGAATCGGGGCTAGCGGGGGGGCGTGGGAGACCCAGTACTTC. Encoded protein: CASSDRIGASGGAWETQYF.

The genes are TRBV13 and TRBJ2-2, with TRBD1 as a possible D gene (6 bases). Germline CDR1 reads PRHDT; CDR2 reads FYEKMQ (reference sequence). The CDR3 sequence is 16 residues long. Trimming stripped 5 bases from V and 0 bases from J, with 13 bases between. The DNA of the CDR3 is TGTGCCAGCAGCGCGGCCGGGACAACGAACACCGGGGAGCTGTTTTTT. Translating gives CASSAAGTTNTGELFF.

The rearrangement links TRBV7-9 to TRBJ1-2; D gene unclear. Deletions cut 1 base from V and 8 bases from J, with 11 bases between. The CDR3 spans 13 residues. CDR1 SEHNR and CDR2 FQNEAQ come from the germline V gene (reference sequence). CDR3 region: CASSLGALLGYTF. The CDR3 nucleotides read TGTGCCAGCAGCTTAGGGGCGCTTTTAGGCTACACCTTC.

The chain couples TRBV19 to TRBJ1-1; the D is unclear. The length of the CDR3 is 13 residues. V lost 2 bases and J lost 1, with 5 bases in between. In germline, CDR1 is LNHDA, CDR2 SQIVND (reference sequence). DNA for the CDR3: TGTGCCAGTAGTATAAAGGGGAACACTGAAGCTTTCTTT. This codes for CASSIKGNTEAFF.

The V and J genes are TRBV6-6 and TRBJ2-7, with D possibly being TRBD1 or TRBD2 (6 bases each). V was clipped by 0 bases and J by 4 bases, with 13 bases between them. The CDR3 is made up of 15 amino acids. Germline V gene sequence: CDR1 MNHNY, CDR2 SVGAGI (reference sequence). CDR3: CASSYSSGQGYEQYF. CDR3 coding DNA: TGTGCCAGCAGTTACTCGAGCGGGCAGGGGTACGAGCAGTACTTC.

The chain carries TRBV7-2 and TRBJ2-3; a weak D match, TRBD1 (5 bases). Germline lookup yields CDR1 SGHTA and CDR2 FQGNSA. V lost 3 bases, J lost 2 bases, and 9 bases lay in between. This CDR3 is built from 14 residues. CDR3 in DNA: TGTGCCAGCAGCTTTGACAGACACACAGATACGCAGTATTTT. Translating gives CASSFDRHTDTQYF. The whole variable domain, remainder taken from reference TRBV7-2 and TRBJ2-3, is GAGVSQSPSNKVTEKGKDVELRCDPISGHTALYWYRQSLGQGLEFLIYFQGNSAPDKSGLPSDRFSAERTGGSVSTLTIQRTQQEDSAVYLCASSFDRHTDTQYFGPGTRLTVL.

V gene TRBV11-3 combines with J gene TRBJ2-3; D is unclear. CDR3 length equals 16 residues. Germline V lookup: CDR1 SGHNT, CDR2 YENEEA. Trimming shortened V by 1 base and J by 3 bases, and 14 bases separated the two germline ends. CDR3 sequence (DNA): TGTGCCAGCAGCTTAGTCGGAAGCAAGCAAACAGATACGCAGTATTTT. This codes for CASSLVGSKQTDTQYF. The variable domain in full, with the rest retrieved from reference TRBV11-3 and TRBJ2-3, is EAGVVQSPRYKIIEKKQPVAFWCNPISGHNTLYWYLQNLGQGPELLIRYENEEAVDDSQLPKDRFSAERLKGVDSTLKIQPAELGDSAVYLCASSLVGSKQTDTQYFGPGTRLTVL.

Here the CDR3 reads CASSYVLGYGYGYTF. The CDR3 DNA reads TGTGCCAGCAGTTACGTCCTTGGTTATGGCTATGGCTACACCTTC. J is TRBJ1-2 and V is TRBV6-6; D unclear. With 2 bases removed from V and 4 bases from J, the gap between germline ends came to 14 bases. The CDR3 is 15 amino acids. Germline-derived CDR1 and CDR2 are MNHNY and SVGAGI (reference sequence).

This clone was observed a few times. For the CDR3, the DNA is TGCGCCAGCAGCTTTACATTGAGCTCCTACAATGAGCAGTTCTTC. Translation: CASSFTLSSYNEQFF. The genes are TRBV5-1 and TRBJ2-1; the D is unclear. There are 15 residues in the CDR3. Germline V gene sequence: CDR1 SGHRS, CDR2 YFSETQ. Deletions cut 2 bases from V and 0 bases from J, with 9 bases between.

The chain is built from TRBV19 and TRBJ1-2, with D unresolved. Per germline, CDR1 LNHDA and CDR2 SQIVND (reference sequence). The CDR3 loop spans 13 amino acids. The V gene lost 6 bases and the J gene lost 7 bases, with 15 bases spanning the gap. The CDR3 here is CASREPGRLGYTF. In DNA form, the CDR3 reads TGTGCCAGTAGAGAACCGGGGAGGCTTGGCTACACCTTC.

This sequence joins TRBV7-2 and TRBJ2-5; D is unresolved. This CDR3 is 15 amino acids long. Between the trimmed V and J ends, which lost 0 bases and 4 bases, there was a span of 12 bases. Germline CDR1 is SGHTA and CDR2 is FQGNSA. The CDR3 DNA reads as TGTGCCAGCAGCTTAGCCCGAGGTTCGGGAGAGACCCAGTACTTC. This gives the protein CASSLARGSGETQYF.

As to this clone: The junction departs from the called germline gene at one end, perhaps through a read error. The chain links TRBV6-1 to TRBJ1-3, with 7 nucleotides matching TRBD1. The germline V gene has CDR1 MNHNS and CDR2 SASEGT. This CDR3 contains 15 residues. The CDR3 sequence: CASREGTAIWNTIYF. The CDR3 DNA follows: TGTGCCAGCAGAGAAGGGACAGCAATCTGGAACACCATATATTTT.

This clone has more than one count but fewer than ten. This rearrangement joins TRBV18 to TRBJ2-2; D not certain. V lost 3 bases and J lost 4, with 15 bases in between. The CDR3 has 16 amino acids. Germline V gives CDR1 KGHSH, CDR2 LQKENI. CDR3 sequence: CASSPSPTTSTGELFF. Here the CDR3 DNA reads TGTGCCAGCTCACCTTCGCCGACAACGAGCACCGGGGAGCTGTTTTTT.

This clone showed up just a few times. V is TRBV27 and J is TRBJ2-4, with 7 bases lining up with TRBD2. Losses at the gene ends were 8 bases for V and 4 bases for J; bases not matched to a gene: 8. CDR1 MNHEY and CDR2 SMNVEV come from the germline V gene (reference sequence). The CDR3 has 14 residues. The DNA of the CDR3 is TGTGCCAGCGGATGGGGGGGGAGTAAAAACATTCAGTACTTC. It translates to CASGWGGSKNIQYF.

The DNA of the CDR3 is TGTGCCAGCAGCTTAGTAGGGCGGGGGAGCTCCTACGAGCAGTACTTC. Residues: CASSLVGRGSSYEQYF. The chain has TRBV7-2 and TRBJ2-7; 7 bases agree with TRBD2. With V trimmed by 1 base and J by 0 bases, 6 bases remained unmatched. The CDR3 has 16 residues. Germline assignment: CDR1 SGHTA and CDR2 FQGNSA.

The V gene is TRBV21-1, the J gene TRBJ2-7; no DNA check was done on the table's D call, TRBD2. TRBV21-1 is reported as a pseudogene. The CDR3 consists of 14 residues. CDR3 sequence reads: CASSKEAGSYEQYF. CDR3 nucleotides: TGTGCCAGCAGCAAAGAAGCGGGTTCCTACGAGCAGTACTTC.

This sequence joins TRBV7-2 and TRBJ1-2; 8 nucleotides line up with TRBD1. The CDR3 sequence is 15 residues long. V gave up 6 bases and J gave up 4 bases; unmatched junction bases: 10. Germline-derived CDR1 and CDR2 are SGHTA and FQGNSA. In DNA, the CDR3 is TGTGCCAGCAGTCCCCCTCGGACAGGGATCTATGGCTACACCTTC. Translation gives CASSPPRTGIYGYTF.

The chain couples TRBV2 to TRBJ2-4; TRBD1 is a possible D gene (5 bases). The CDR3 spans 15 residues. Germline-derived CDR1 and CDR2 are SNHLY and FYNNEI. The V gene lost 2 bases and the J gene lost 3 bases, with 11 bases spanning the gap. CDR3 nucleotide sequence: TGTGCCAGCAGTGAATTGGGCCAGGGCAAAAACATTCAGTACTTC. Protein: CASSELGQGKNIQYF.

This clone has more than one count but fewer than ten. This chain joins TRBV2 and TRBJ1-6, with D hard to call. Trimming left V 7 bases short and J 8 bases short, with 9 bases between. CDR3 length: 12 amino acids. Germline V gives CDR1 SNHLY, CDR2 FYNNEI. CDR3 loop: CASKTLYSPLHF. DNA for the CDR3: TGTGCCAGCAAAACGCTTTATTCACCCCTCCACTTT.

The CDR3 sequence is CASSLAGTGGWATNEKLFF. The CDR3 bases are TGTGCCAGCAGCTTGGCCGGGACAGGAGGGTGGGCGACTAATGAAAAACTGTTTTTT. The chain uses TRBV5-5 and TRBJ1-4; 8 nucleotides align to TRBD1. V was pared by 0 bases and J by 2 bases, with 12 bases of the junction left unmatched. Germline assignment: CDR1 SGHKS and CDR2 YYEKEE (reference sequence). This CDR3 comprises 19 residues.

The rearrangement uses TRBV2 and TRBJ1-5; D uncertain. Germline CDR1 reads SNHLY; CDR2 reads FYNNEI. V lost 10 bases to trimming and J lost 6 bases, with 16 bases between them. This CDR3 region has 13 residues. The CDR3 DNA sequence: TGTGCCACCGCCCGTGGTTCTGGTCAGCCCCAGCATTTT. It specifies CATARGSGQPQHF.